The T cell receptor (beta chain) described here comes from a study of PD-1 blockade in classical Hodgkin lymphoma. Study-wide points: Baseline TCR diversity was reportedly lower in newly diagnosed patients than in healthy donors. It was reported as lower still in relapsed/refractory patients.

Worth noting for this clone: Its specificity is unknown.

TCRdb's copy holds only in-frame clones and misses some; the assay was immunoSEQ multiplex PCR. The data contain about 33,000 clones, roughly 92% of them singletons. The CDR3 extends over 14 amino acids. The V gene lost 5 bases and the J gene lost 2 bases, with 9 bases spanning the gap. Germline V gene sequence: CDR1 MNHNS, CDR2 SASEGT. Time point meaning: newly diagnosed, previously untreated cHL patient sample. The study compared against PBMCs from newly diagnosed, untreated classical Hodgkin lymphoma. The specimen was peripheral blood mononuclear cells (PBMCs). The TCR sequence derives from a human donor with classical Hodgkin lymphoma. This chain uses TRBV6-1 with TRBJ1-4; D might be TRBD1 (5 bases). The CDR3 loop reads CASSPGLTNEKLFF. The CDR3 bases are TGTGCCAGCAGTCCGGGACTGACTAATGAAAAACTGTTTTTT.